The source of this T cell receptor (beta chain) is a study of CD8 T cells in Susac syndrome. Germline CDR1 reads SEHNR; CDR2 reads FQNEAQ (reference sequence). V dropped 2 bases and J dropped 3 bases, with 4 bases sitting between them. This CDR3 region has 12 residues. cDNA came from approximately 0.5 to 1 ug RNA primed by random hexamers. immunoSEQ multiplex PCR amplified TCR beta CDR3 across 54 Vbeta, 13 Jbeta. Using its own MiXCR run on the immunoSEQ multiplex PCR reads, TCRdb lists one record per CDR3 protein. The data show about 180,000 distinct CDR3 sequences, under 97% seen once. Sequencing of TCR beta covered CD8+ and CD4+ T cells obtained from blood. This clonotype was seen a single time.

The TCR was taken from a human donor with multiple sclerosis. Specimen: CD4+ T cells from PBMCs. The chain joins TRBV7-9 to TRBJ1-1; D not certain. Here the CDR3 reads CASSLTHTEAFF. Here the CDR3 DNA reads TGTGCCAGCAGCTTAACCCACACTGAAGCTTTCTTT.